This TCR beta chain was observed in a study of early T cells in non-severe SARS-CoV-2 infection. Individual cDNA molecules carried attached unique molecular identifiers. Via MiXCR, TCRdb re-called the 5' RACE reads, giving one row per CDR3 protein. The repertoire holds about 50,000 distinct CDR3 sequences, with about 12% as singletons. V lost 0 bases, J lost 5 bases, and 4 bases lay in between. Germline V gives CDR1 SGHDN, CDR2 FVKESK. This CDR3 spans 13 amino acids. The rearrangement links TRBV14 to TRBJ1-4; no reliable D call. This sequence was found in an adult who was a healthcare worker with PCR-confirmed SARS-CoV-2 infection or an uninfected control (not recorded which). The starting material was whole blood, obtained at baseline. The CDR3 loop reads CASSQDRNEKLFF. The CDR3 DNA reads TGTGCCAGCAGCCAAGATAGAAATGAAAAACTGTTTTTT.